This is a list of T cell receptor beta chains from one sample in a study of T cells in Graves' hyperthyroidism and ophthalmopathy. Using its own MiXCR run on the multiplex PCR reads, TCRdb lists one record per CDR3 protein. The sample carries over 650,000 distinct CDR3 sequences, 15% to 20% recorded once. The specimen was blood. These receptors were taken from a man between 18 and 35 years old with Graves' hyperthyroidism. CDR3s include the opening cysteine and the closing phenylalanine or tryptophan. Fields, in order: D gene, J gene, V gene, clone size, CDR3 protein, CDR3 DNA. The D gene is left open where the match is weak. Only part of the rows carry a size: once, few, many, or a class if the clone is expanded.

. TRBJ2-7 TRBV7-2 many CASSLDPGGTYEQYF TGTGCCAGCAGCTTAGATCCGGGCGGGACCTACGAGCAGTACTTC
. TRBJ1-1 TRBV6-2/TRBV6-3 many CASSVSGGTLYTEAFF TGTGCCAGCAGCGTTAGCGGGGGGACACTCTACACTGAAGCTTTCTTT
. TRBJ2-7 TRBV20-1 many CSARTGGGRGEQYF TGCAGTGCTAGGACCGGTGGGGGGCGGGGAGAGCAGTACTTC
. TRBJ2-3 TRBV5-1 many CASKFELLVTDTQYF TGCGCCAGCAAGTTTGAGCTGTTGGTCACAGATACGCAGTATTTT
. TRBJ2-1 TRBV2 many CASSEAHRGEQFF TGTGCCAGCAGTGAAGCCCACCGAGGTGAGCAGTTCTTC
TRBD2 TRBJ2-1 TRBV24-1 many CATSDFGTSGSSYNEQFF TGTGCCACCAGTGATTTTGGGACTAGCGGGAGCTCCTACAATGAGCAGTTCTTC
TRBD2 TRBJ2-1 TRBV6-2/TRBV6-3 few CASSALGAGVLDEQFF TGTGCCAGCAGCGCCTTAGGGGCGGGAGTATTGGATGAGCAGTTCTTC
TRBD1 TRBJ1-2 TRBV28 many CASTQGQDYGYTF TGTGCCAGCACCCAGGGACAGGACTATGGCTACACCTTC
. TRBJ1-3 TRBV3-1 . CASSQAPQAGNTIYF TGTGCCAGCAGCCAAGCCCCACAGGCTGGAAACACCATATATTTT
TRBD1 TRBJ2-7 TRBV11-3 many CASSSRQGDEQYF TGTGCCAGCAGCTCACGACAGGGGGACGAGCAGTACTTC
. TRBJ1-2 TRBV7-9 many CASSQRARDPQGYTF TGTGCCAGCAGCCAGAGGGCCCGGGACCCTCAAGGCTACACCTTC
. TRBJ2-1 TRBV6-5 many CASSYSGTDYNEQFF TGTGCCAGCAGTTACTCCGGGACTGATTACAATGAGCAGTTCTTC
TRBD1 TRBJ2-5 TRBV20-1 . CSASPGTATYQETQYF TGCAGTGCTAGTCCCGGGACAGCAACTTACCAAGAGACCCAGTACTTC
TRBD2 TRBJ2-1 TRBV7-2 . CASSFRGLAGGPYNEQFF TGTGCCAGCAGCTTCCGTGGACTAGCGGGAGGACCCTACAATGAGCAGTTCTTC
TRBD1 TRBJ2-5 TRBV5-6 . CASSFRQGGWETQYF TGTGCCAGCAGCTTTCGACAGGGGGGGTGGGAGACCCAGTACTTC
. TRBJ1-4 TRBV11-3 . CASSLAGRVTTNEKLFF TGTGCCAGCAGCTTAGCGGGCAGGGTGACGACTAATGAAAAACTGTTTTTT
. TRBJ2-1 TRBV24-1 many CATSDRRRNNEQFF TGTGCCACCAGTGACCGTAGACGGAACAATGAGCAGTTCTTC
. TRBJ2-5 TRBV5-1 . CAGSLRGETQYF TGCGCCGGCAGCTTGAGAGGAGAGACCCAGTACTTC
TRBD2 TRBJ2-1 TRBV2 many CASHWREYNEQFF TGTGCCAGCCACTGGCGGGAGTACAATGAGCAGTTCTTC
. TRBJ1-5 TRBV2 many CASSERTRDQPQHF TGTGCCAGCAGTGAACGGACAAGGGATCAGCCCCAGCATTTT
. TRBJ2-1 TRBV12-3/TRBV12-4 many CASSLSFVASYLSSYNEQFF TGTGCCAGCAGTTTGTCCTTCGTTGCGTCTTACTTAAGCTCCTACAATGAGCAGTTCTTC
TRBD1 TRBJ2-4 TRBV28 many CASSPRQGTKNIQYF TGTGCCAGCAGTCCGCGACAGGGAACCAAAAACATTCAGTACTTC
TRBD1 TRBJ2-5 TRBV11-2 many CASSLGQGLLETQYF TGTGCCAGCAGCTTAGGACAGGGGTTATTGGAGACCCAGTACTTC
TRBD1 TRBJ1-1 TRBV29-1 few CSGIFRDRVEAFF TGCAGCGGCATTTTCCGGGACAGGGTTGAAGCTTTCTTT
TRBD1 TRBJ2-7 TRBV28 few CASRRGQSYEQYF TGTGCCAGCCGAAGGGGGCAGTCCTACGAGCAGTACTTC
. TRBJ1-6 TRBV5-1 . CASSSTGFDSPLHF TGCGCCAGCAGCTCGACAGGATTCGATTCACCCCTCCACTTT
. TRBJ2-7 TRBV7-2 many CASSGGHHSYEQYF TGTGCCAGCAGCGGAGGACATCACTCCTACGAGCAGTACTTC
. TRBJ1-2 TRBV5-6 many CASSLTDNYGYTF TGTGCCAGCAGCTTGACTGACAACTATGGCTACACCTTC
. TRBJ2-5 TRBV11-3 many CASSPTATGEQETQYF TGTGCCAGCAGCCCAACCGCGACAGGCGAACAAGAGACCCAGTACTTC
. TRBJ1-1 TRBV9 few CASSISQGRNTEAFF TGTGCCAGCAGCATATCACAGGGTCGGAACACTGAAGCTTTCTTT